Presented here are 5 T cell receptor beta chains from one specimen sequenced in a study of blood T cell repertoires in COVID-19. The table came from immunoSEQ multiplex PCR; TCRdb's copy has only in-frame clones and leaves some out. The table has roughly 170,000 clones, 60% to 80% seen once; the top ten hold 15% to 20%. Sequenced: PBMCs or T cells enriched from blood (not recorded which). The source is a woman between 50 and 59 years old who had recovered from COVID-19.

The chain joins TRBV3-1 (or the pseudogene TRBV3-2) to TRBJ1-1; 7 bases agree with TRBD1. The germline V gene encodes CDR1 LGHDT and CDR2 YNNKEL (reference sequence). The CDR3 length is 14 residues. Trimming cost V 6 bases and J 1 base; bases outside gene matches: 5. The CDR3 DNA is TGTGCCAGCAGACGACAGGGATCGAACACTGAAGCTTTCTTT. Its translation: CASRRQGSNTEAFF.

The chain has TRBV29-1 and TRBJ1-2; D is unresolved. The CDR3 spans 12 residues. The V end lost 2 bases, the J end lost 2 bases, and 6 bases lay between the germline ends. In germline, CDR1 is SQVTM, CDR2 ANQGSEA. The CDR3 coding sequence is TGCAGCGTTGAATACAGAAACTATGGCTACACCTTC. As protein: CSVEYRNYGYTF. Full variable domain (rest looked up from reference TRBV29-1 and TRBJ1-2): SAVISQKPSRDICQRGTSLTIQCQVDSQVTMMFWYRQQPGQSLTLIATANQGSEATYESGFVIDKFPISRPNLTFSTLTVSNMSPEDSSIYLCSVEYRNYGYTFGSGTRLTVV.

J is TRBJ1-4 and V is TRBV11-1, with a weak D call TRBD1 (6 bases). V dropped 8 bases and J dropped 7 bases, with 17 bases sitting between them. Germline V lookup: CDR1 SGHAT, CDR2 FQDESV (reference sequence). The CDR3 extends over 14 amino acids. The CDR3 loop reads CASSIGDMGEKLFF. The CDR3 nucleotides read TGTGCCAGCTCGATCGGGGACATGGGTGAAAAACTGTTTTTT.

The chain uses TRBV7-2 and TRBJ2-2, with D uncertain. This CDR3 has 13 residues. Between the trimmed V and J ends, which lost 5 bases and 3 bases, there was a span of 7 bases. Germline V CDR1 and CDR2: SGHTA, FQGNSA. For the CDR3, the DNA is TGTGCCAGCAGCGAACAGTACACCGGGGAGCTGTTTTTT. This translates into CASSEQYTGELFF.

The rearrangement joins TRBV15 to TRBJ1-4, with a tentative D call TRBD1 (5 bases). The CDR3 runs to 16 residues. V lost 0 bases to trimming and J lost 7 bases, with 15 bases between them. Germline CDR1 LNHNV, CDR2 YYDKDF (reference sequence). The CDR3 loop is CATSREPGRRAEKLFF. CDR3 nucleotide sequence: TGTGCCACCAGCAGAGAGCCAGGGCGACGGGCTGAAAAACTGTTTTTT.